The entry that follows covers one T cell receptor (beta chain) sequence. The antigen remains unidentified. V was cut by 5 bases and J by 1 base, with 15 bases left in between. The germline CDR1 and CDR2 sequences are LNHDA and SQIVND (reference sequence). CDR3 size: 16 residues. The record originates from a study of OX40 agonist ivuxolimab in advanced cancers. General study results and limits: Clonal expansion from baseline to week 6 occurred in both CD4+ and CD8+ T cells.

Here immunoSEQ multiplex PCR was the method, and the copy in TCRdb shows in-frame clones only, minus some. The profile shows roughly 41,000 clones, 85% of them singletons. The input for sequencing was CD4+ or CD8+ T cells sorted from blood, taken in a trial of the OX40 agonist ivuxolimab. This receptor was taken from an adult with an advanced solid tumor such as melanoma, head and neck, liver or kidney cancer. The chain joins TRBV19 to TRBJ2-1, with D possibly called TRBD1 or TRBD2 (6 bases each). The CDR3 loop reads CASSEPRGVSYNEQFF. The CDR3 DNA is TGTGCCAGTAGTGAGCCTAGGGGGGTGTCCTACAATGAGCAGTTCTTC.